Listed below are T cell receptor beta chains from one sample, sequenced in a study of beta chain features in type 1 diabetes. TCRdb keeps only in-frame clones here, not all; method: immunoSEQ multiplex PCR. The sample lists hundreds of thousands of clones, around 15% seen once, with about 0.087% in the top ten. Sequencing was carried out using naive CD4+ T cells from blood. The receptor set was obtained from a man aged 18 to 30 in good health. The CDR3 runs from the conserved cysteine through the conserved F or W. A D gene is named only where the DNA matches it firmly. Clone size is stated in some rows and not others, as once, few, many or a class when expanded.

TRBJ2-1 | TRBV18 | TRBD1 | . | TGTGCCAGCTCACGAACAGGGCCGGGACAGGGGGGCAATGAGCAGTTCTTC | CASSRTGPGQGGNEQFF
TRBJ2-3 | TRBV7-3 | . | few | TGTGCCAGCAGCTTAGCGACCAGAGCATATACGCAGTATTTT | CASSLATRAYTQYF
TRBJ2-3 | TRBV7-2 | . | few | TGTGCCAGCAGCTTTAGCAGGGCCCTGAAGTTTACAGATACGCAGTATTTT | CASSFSRALKFTDTQYF
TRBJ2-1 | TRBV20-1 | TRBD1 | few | TGCAGTGCCCGAACAGGGGTTGAGCAGTTCTTC | CSARTGVEQFF
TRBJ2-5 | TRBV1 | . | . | TGCACCAGCAGCCGACCTCAGCGGGGGGAGGAAGAGACCCAGTACTTC | CTSSRPQRGEEETQYF
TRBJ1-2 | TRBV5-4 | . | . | TGTGCCAGCAGCTTGGTTGGGGTAAACTATGGCTACACCTTC | CASSLVGVNYGYTF
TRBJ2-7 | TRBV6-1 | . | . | TGTGCCAGCAAGAACAAGGCACTCTACGAGCAGTACTTC | CASKNKALYEQYF
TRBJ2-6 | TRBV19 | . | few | TGTGCCGGGAGAGGGTCTGGGGCCAACGTCCTGACTTTC | CAGRGSGANVLTF
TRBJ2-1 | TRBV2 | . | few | TGTGCCAGCAGCCTTAATGGTGAGCAGTTCTTC | CASSLNGEQFF
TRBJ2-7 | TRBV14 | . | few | TGTGCCAGCAGCCACAACTACTACGAGCAGTACTTC | CASSHNYYEQYF
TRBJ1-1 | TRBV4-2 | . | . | TGTGCCAGCAGCCAAACGGTGCGGGGTACAGGGTCCACTGAAGCTTTCTTT | CASSQTVRGTGSTEAFF
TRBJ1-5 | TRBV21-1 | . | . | TGTGCCAGCACCCCGGGCGATCAGCCCCAGCATTTT | CASTPGDQPQHF
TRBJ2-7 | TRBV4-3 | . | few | TGCGCCAGCAGTTTTGACGAATACGGGTACGAGCAGTACTTC | CASSFDEYGYEQYF
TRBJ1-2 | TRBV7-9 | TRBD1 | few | TGTGCCAGCAGCTTAGAAGACTCCGGACAGGGCTATGGCTACACCTTC | CASSLEDSGQGYGYTF
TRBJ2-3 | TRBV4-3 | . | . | TGCGCCAGCAGCCCGGGTCCCCGTGCTAGCACAGATACGCAGTATTTT | CASSPGPRASTDTQYF
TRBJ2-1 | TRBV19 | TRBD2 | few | TGTGCCAGTATTGCCGGGACTAGCGGTTACAATGAGCAGTTCTTC | CASIAGTSGYNEQFF
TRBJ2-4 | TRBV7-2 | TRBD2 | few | TGTGCCAGCAGCTTGTGGACTAGCGGGAGTGTGAAAAACATTCAGTACTTC | CASSLWTSGSVKNIQYF
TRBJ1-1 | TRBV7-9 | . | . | TGTGCCAGCAGCTTACTAACAGGGACCAACACTGAAGCTTTCTTT | CASSLLTGTNTEAFF
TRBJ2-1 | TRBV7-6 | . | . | TGTGCCAGCAGCTTAAAACGAGCTAGCTCCTACAATGAGCAGTTCTTC | CASSLKRASSYNEQFF
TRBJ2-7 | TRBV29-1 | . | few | TGCAGCGTTGCGCAGACGTCCTACGAGCAGTACTTC | CSVAQTSYEQYF
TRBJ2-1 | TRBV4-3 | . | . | TGCGCCAGCAGCCAAGAGACTTTAGGAGGACCTCGCTATGAGCAGTTCTTC | CASSQETLGGPRYEQFF
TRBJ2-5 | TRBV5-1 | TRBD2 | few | TGCGCCAGCAGGACGGTACCGGGGGGAACCCAAGAGACCCAGTACTTC | CASRTVPGGTQETQYF
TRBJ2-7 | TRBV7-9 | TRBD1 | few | TGTGCCAGCAGCTTAGTGCGAGTGGACAGGGGTAAGGCCTACGAGCAGTACTTC | CASSLVRVDRGKAYEQYF